This TCR beta chain was sequenced during a study of blood T cell repertoires in COVID-19. Overall study: COVID-19 samples collected from the United States, Italy and Spain covered acute and convalescent phases. Sample material is recorded as cDNA or gDNA derived from T cells, B-cell-depleted T cells, or PBMCs.

Per the study methods: Using reference gene primer amplification, nucleated cell counts were estimated. Clones were sequenced by immunoSEQ multiplex PCR, and TCRdb holds only the in-frame ones, with some missing. V and J calls plus clone size are reproduced from that table; the DNA served to infer D and trimming. The table shows around 140,000 clones, with around 85% occurring only once. Germline CDR1 reads SGHTA; CDR2 reads FQGNSA. The CDR3 totals 15 residues. Deletions cut 5 bases from V and 0 bases from J, with 8 bases between. V gene TRBV7-2 combines with J gene TRBJ2-6, with D hard to call. Material: peripheral blood. This clonotype was obtained from a woman aged 80 or older with acute or convalescent COVID-19. CDR3 protein: CASSPQASGANVLTF. The CDR3 nucleotides read TGTGCCAGCAGCCCTCAGGCCTCTGGGGCCAACGTCCTGACTTTC.